The clone carrying this T cell receptor (beta chain) has at least ten counts. Its specificity is unknown. The data were obtained in a study of metastatic and nonmetastatic thyroid tumors. Study summary: The comparison covered peripheral blood and tumor or nodule tissue in malignant and benign thyroid patients.

This CDR3 contains 14 residues. CDR1 and CDR2 from the germline V gene are SGHTA and FQGTGA. Between the trimmed V and J ends, which lost 1 base and 2 bases, there was a span of 6 bases. Study-level findings and limits: Across blood and tumor, TCR beta diversity in malignant thyroid tumors was reportedly significantly higher than in benign nodules.

Per the study methods: The study's classifier, a distant-metastasis tool for papillary thyroid cancer, was built using CDR3 differences across clinicopathological groups. TCRdb reanalyzed the PCR reads with MiXCR. For this entry, the V and J calls and clone size follow TCRdb and not the study's own pipeline. The sample yields 30,000 or so clones, roughly 6.8% seen once. The entire patient cohort was treatment-naive prior to thyroid surgery. The chain employs TRBV7-3 and TRBJ2-1, with D unclear. Sequences were obtained from blood. The receptor comes from a female donor with papillary thyroid cancer or a benign thyroid nodule (not recorded which). Some clones in this sample may be carry-over from other donors' samples. The CDR3 loop reads CASSLSPAYNEQFF. The DNA of the CDR3 is TGTGCCAGCAGCTTAAGCCCAGCCTACAATGAGCAGTTCTTC. The whole variable domain, remainder taken from reference TRBV7-3 and TRBJ2-1, is GAGVSQTPSNKVTEKGKYVELRCDPISGHTALYWYRQSLGQGPEFLIYFQGTGAADDSGLPNDRFFAVRPEGSVSTLKIQRTERGDSAVYLCASSLSPAYNEQFFGPGTRLTVL.